This is a list of T cell receptor beta chains from one sample in a study of human T cells and chemical hapten exposure. One entry per CDR3 protein results from TCRdb running MiXCR on the RACE reads. This sample has about 69,000 distinct CDR3 sequences, with 10% found just once. Sequenced material: whole blood, taken in connection with sensitization to the hapten diphenylcyclopropenone (DPC). These receptors were collected from a woman between 45 and 65 years old with alopecia areata. Some clones in this sample may be carry-over from other donors' samples. CDR3s include the opening cysteine and the closing phenylalanine or tryptophan. The order of the fields is clone size, D gene, V gene, J gene, CDR3 protein, CDR3 DNA. The D gene is left open where the match is weak. Clone size is shown for a subset of rows, as once, few, many or a class of expanded clone.

many,TRBD1,TRBV30,TRBJ2-1,CAWGQALGYEQFF,TGTGCCTGGGGACAGGCCCTAGGGTATGAGCAGTTCTTC
few,-,TRBV5-6,TRBJ1-1,CASSLVASRALNTEAFF,TGTGCCAGCAGCTTGGTTGCCTCCCGGGCTTTGAACACTGAAGCTTTCTTT
-,-,TRBV19,TRBJ1-1,CASSYHPKGDTEAFF,TGTGCCAGTAGTTACCACCCGAAAGGGGACACTGAAGCTTTCTTT
few,-,TRBV24-1,TRBJ2-7,CATSDPKKAFYEQYF,TGTGCCACCAGTGATCCGAAAAAGGCTTTCTACGAGCAGTACTTC
many,TRBD2,TRBV6-2/TRBV6-3,TRBJ2-1,CASSVGTRRFHNEQFF,TGTGCCAGCAGTGTTGGGACTAGACGGTTCCACAATGAGCAGTTCTTC
many,TRBD1,TRBV12-3/TRBV12-4,TRBJ1-1,CASSFGTGIEAFF,TGTGCCAGCAGTTTCGGGACAGGGATTGAAGCTTTCTTT
many,TRBD1,TRBV29-1,TRBJ1-1,CSVRPGTGMNTEAFF,TGCAGCGTACGTCCCGGGACAGGTATGAACACTGAAGCTTTCTTT
many,TRBD1,TRBV24-1,TRBJ1-5,CATSDRTGGNQPQHF,TGTGCCACCAGTGATAGGACAGGGGGAAATCAGCCCCAGCATTTT
many,-,TRBV18,TRBJ1-5,CASSLGSNQPQHF,TGTGCCAGCAGCTTAGGGTCGAATCAGCCCCAGCATTTT
many,TRBD1,TRBV6-5,TRBJ1-1,CASSYADRGRANTEAFF,TGTGCCAGCAGTTACGCGGACAGGGGGCGAGCTAACACTGAAGCTTTCTTT
few,TRBD2,TRBV29-1,TRBJ2-1,CSVDRTSGTYNEQFF,TGCAGCGTGGACAGGACTAGCGGTACCTACAATGAGCAGTTCTTC
-,-,TRBV5-1,TRBJ1-5,CASSLQRDTQHF,TGCGCCAGCAGCTTGCAAAGGGATACGCAGCATTTT
-,-,TRBV5-4,TRBJ1-1,CASSLIGVTEAFF,TGTGCCAGCAGCTTGATAGGGGTCACTGAAGCTTTCTTT
few,TRBD1,TRBV7-9,TRBJ1-3,CASSFGQAHSGNTIYF,TGTGCCAGCAGCTTCGGACAGGCGCACTCTGGAAACACCATATATTTT
-,-,TRBV3-1,TRBJ2-1,CASSRPTPREQFF,TGTGCCAGCAGCCGCCCGACCCCGAGGGAGCAGTTCTTC
-,-,TRBV10-3,TRBJ2-7,CAISEQIEQYF,TGTGCCATCAGTGAGCAGATCGAGCAGTACTTC
many,-,TRBV11-2,TRBJ2-3,CASSLTQGGPSTDTQYF,TGTGCCAGCAGCTTAACCCAGGGAGGACCTAGCACAGATACGCAGTATTTT
many,-,TRBV12-5,TRBJ1-5,CASGLTSNQPQHF,TGTGCTAGTGGTTTGACTAGCAATCAGCCCCAGCATTTT
few,-,TRBV7-2,TRBJ2-3,CASSPQLGPDTQYF,TGTGCCAGCAGCCCGCAACTTGGGCCAGATACGCAGTATTTT
few,-,TRBV7-3,TRBJ2-5,CASSSPPQETQYF,TGTGCCAGCAGCTCACCCCCCCAGGAGACCCAGTACTTC
-,TRBD2,TRBV18,TRBJ2-1,CASSGASGYNEQFF,TGTGCCAGCTCTGGGGCTAGCGGGTACAATGAGCAGTTCTTC
-,TRBD2,TRBV29-1,TRBJ2-1,CSVEGFSGRGDEQFF,TGCAGCGTTGAAGGTTTTAGCGGGAGGGGGGATGAGCAGTTCTTC
many,TRBD1,TRBV5-1,TRBJ1-5,CASSLEWDRESYSNQPQHF,TGCGCCAGCAGCTTGGAATGGGACAGGGAATCTTATAGCAATCAGCCCCAGCATTTT
many,-,TRBV7-8,TRBJ1-4,CASSLGLPGGEKLFF,TGTGCCAGCAGCTTAGGCCTTCCGGGAGGGGAAAAACTGTTTTTT
-,TRBD1,TRBV19,TRBJ1-4,CASSRGPLTEKLFF,TGTGCCAGTTCCAGGGGGCCGCTCACCGAAAAACTGTTTTTT
many,-,TRBV7-9,TRBJ2-3,CASRTKEHSADTQYF,TGTGCCAGCAGGACCAAGGAGCATTCAGCAGATACGCAGTATTTT
many,TRBD1,TRBV19,TRBJ2-5,CASSPGQVFGSETQYF,TGTGCCAGTAGCCCGGGACAGGTCTTCGGTAGCGAGACCCAGTACTTC
many,-,TRBV10-1,TRBJ1-1,CASSEGSWTEAFF,TGCGCCAGCAGTGAGGGCTCGTGGACTGAAGCTTTCTTT
few,-,TRBV12-3/TRBV12-4,TRBJ2-5,CASRGGTSDIWSQYF,TGTGCCAGCAGGGGAGGGACATCGGACATTTGGTCCCAGTACTTC
many,TRBD2,TRBV18,TRBJ2-7,CASSPPAGGGYEQYF,TGTGCCAGCTCACCACCTGCGGGAGGAGGCTACGAGCAGTACTTC
many,TRBD2,TRBV20-1,TRBJ2-7,CSAEPLLAGSSYEQYF,TGCAGTGCTGAACCGCTACTAGCGGGGAGCTCCTACGAGCAGTACTTC